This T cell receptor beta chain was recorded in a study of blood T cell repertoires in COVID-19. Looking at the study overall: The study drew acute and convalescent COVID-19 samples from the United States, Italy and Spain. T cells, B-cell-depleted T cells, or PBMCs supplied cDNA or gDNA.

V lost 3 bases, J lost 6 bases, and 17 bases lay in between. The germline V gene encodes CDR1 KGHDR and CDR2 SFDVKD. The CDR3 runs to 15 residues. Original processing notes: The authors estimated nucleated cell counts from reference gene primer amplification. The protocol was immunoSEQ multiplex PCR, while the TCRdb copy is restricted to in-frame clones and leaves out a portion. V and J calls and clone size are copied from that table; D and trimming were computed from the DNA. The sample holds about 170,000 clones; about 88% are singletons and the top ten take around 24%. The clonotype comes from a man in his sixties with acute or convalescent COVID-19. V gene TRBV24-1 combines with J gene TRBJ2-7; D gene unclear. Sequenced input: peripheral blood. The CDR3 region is CATSDPRGPNREQYF. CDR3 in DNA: TGTGCCACCAGTGATCCCCGCGGCCCCAATCGCGAGCAGTACTTC.